This T cell receptor (beta chain) was found in a study of cytomegalovirus exposure and HLA in healthy donors. Study context: Earlier, roughly 180 million T cells were analyzed, and over 95 million unique TCR beta sequences were found among them. Genotyping showed around 80% of roughly 400 donors falling in the Caucasian-associated ancestry cluster.

Primers: 60 Vbeta forward and 13 Jbeta reverse. Here immunoSEQ multiplex PCR was the method, and the copy in TCRdb shows in-frame clones only, minus some. The top ten hold roughly 0.68% of the sample, which has 120,000 to 150,000 clones, about three quarters seen once. Points on this clone: Its specificity is unknown.

Broader study findings: Fewer N-insertions than the roughly 700-donor mean were reportedly shown by an Asian-associated ancestry cluster in a later analysis.

The donors were healthy bone marrow donors. Germline-derived CDR1 and CDR2 are LGHNA and YSLEER. The CDR3 length is 16 residues. The chain has TRBV4-3 and TRBJ2-5; D unresolved. The DNA end is a closer match to TRBJ2-7, so the J assignment may be wrong. Material for sequencing was PBMCs. This clonotype was obtained from a male donor in good health and CMV-seronegative. CDR3 residues: CASSQEAASDSYEQYF. DNA of the CDR3: TGCGCCAGCAGCCAAGAGGCGGCCAGCGACTCCTACGAGCAGTACTTC.